Reported below is one TCR beta chain. This record comes from a study of T cell changes during pregnancy in multiple sclerosis. The CDR3 contains 14 residues. From germline, CDR1 is MDHEN and CDR2 SYDVKM. Trimming took off 3 bases at V and 3 bases at J, with 10 bases between the two ends. The assay was immunoSEQ multiplex PCR, and TCRdb's table has in-frame clones only and misses some. The data show 50,000 to 65,000 clones, roughly 92% seen once. This TCR derives from a female donor with multiple sclerosis, enrolled in a pregnancy study. Sequenced material: CD8+ T cells from peripheral blood mononuclear cells, taken in the second trimester of pregnancy. V is TRBV28 and J is TRBJ2-3; TRBD1 might be the D (6 bases). Here the CDR3 DNA reads TGTGCCAGCAGTTTGGGGGCGGGTACAGATACGCAGTATTTT. It yields the protein CASSLGAGTDTQYF. Combining the CDR3 with reference TRBV28 and TRBJ2-3 gives the whole variable domain DVKVTQSSRYLVKRTGEKVFLECVQDMDHENMFWYRQDPGLGLRLIYFSYDVKMKEKGDIPEGYSVSREKKERFSLILESASTNQTSMYLCASSLGAGTDTQYFGPGTRLTVL.